This TCR beta chain appears in the sequencing data of a study of blood T cell repertoires in COVID-19. Whole-study context: The United States, Italy and Spain were the sources of the acute and convalescent COVID-19 samples. From T cells, B-cell-depleted T cells, or PBMCs came the material, which was cDNA or gDNA.

Authors' data handling: From reference gene primer amplification, estimates of nucleated cell counts were derived. This table comes from immunoSEQ multiplex PCR, and its TCRdb copy is limited to in-frame clones, with some not included. D and trimming come from the DNA, and the V and J calls and clone size come from that table. The sample includes 150,000 to 200,000 clones, approximately 87% of them seen just once. The CDR3 runs to 13 residues. Trimming shortened V by 5 bases and J by 1 base, and 8 bases separated the two germline ends. Germline V gene lookup returns CDR1 SGHAT and CDR2 FQDESV (reference sequence).

The TCR originated in an older woman with COVID-19, enrolled during active disease. The specimen was peripheral blood. The V and J genes are TRBV11-1 and TRBJ1-2; D is perhaps TRBD1 (5 bases). CDR3 coding DNA: TGTGCCAGCAGCCCCGGGGGTAACTATGGCTACACCTTC. Its protein product is CASSPGGNYGYTF.